This T cell receptor (beta chain) comes out of a study of blood T cell repertoires in COVID-19. Background on the study: From T cells, B-cell-depleted T cells, or PBMCs came the material, which was cDNA or gDNA.

This clone occurred once. Some clones are missing from TCRdb's copy, which holds only in-frame ones; the method was immunoSEQ multiplex PCR. Counted here are 120,000 or so clones, about 92% occurring once; the ten biggest clones make up more than 3%. The source is a man between 50 and 59 years old with active COVID-19. Sequenced material: peripheral blood.

CDR3 bases: TGTGCCAGCAGGACGGCGGGGTACGTTGGCTACACCTTC. Translation: CASRTAGYVGYTF. The chain is built from TRBV2 and TRBJ1-2; no clear D. This CDR3 has 13 residues. The V end lost 6 bases, the J end lost 7 bases, and 15 bases lay between the germline ends. Germline CDR1 and CDR2: SNHLY and FYNNEI. Based on the CDR3 plus reference TRBV2 and TRBJ1-2, the full variable domain is EPEVTQTPSHQVTQMGQEVILRCVPISNHLYFYWYRQILGQKVEFLVSFYNNEISEKSEIFDDQFSVERPDGSNFTLKIRSTKLEDSAMYFCASRTAGYVGYTFGSGTRLTVV.